Below are 27 T cell receptor beta chains sequenced from a single sample in a study of shared clonotypes between healthy human individuals. Libraries were prepared by immunoSEQ multiplex PCR; TCRdb keeps only in-frame clonotypes and omits some of them. The table records some 2,400,000 clones, 90% to 96% of them present only once. The specimen was naive CD4+ T cells sorted from blood. Subset defined: CD45RA+ positively selected. These receptors originate from a man aged 18 to 35 in good health.

V is TRBV27 and J is TRBJ1-1; D uncertain. V was clipped by 8 bases and J by 11 bases, with 21 bases between them. Germline V gives CDR1 MNHEY, CDR2 SMNVEV (reference sequence). The CDR3 is 13 residues long. CDR3 region: CASAQQLNTGAFF. CDR3 nucleotides: TGTGCCAGCGCACAACAGTTGAACACTGGGGCTTTCTTT.

This clone occurred a few times. At the DNA level, this CDR3 is encoded by other sequences in the same sample as well. The rearrangement links TRBV28 to TRBJ1-2; D possibly corresponds to TRBD1 (5 bases). The V end lost 3 bases, the J end lost 5 bases, and 7 bases lay between the germline ends. Germline CDR1 MDHEN, CDR2 SYDVKM. The CDR3 contains 12 residues. The CDR3 loop is CASSLGDYGYTF. The CDR3 DNA reads as TGTGCCAGCAGTTTGGGGGATTATGGCTACACCTTC.

The chain is built from TRBV11-2 and TRBJ2-7, with unresolved D. V lost 1 base and J 9 bases, leaving 13 bases between the germline ends. There are 13 residues in the CDR3. Germline CDR1 reads SGHAT; CDR2 reads FQNNGV. CDR3 in amino acids: CASSLGQNLGQYF. CDR3 in DNA: TGTGCCAGCAGCTTAGGGCAAAATCTTGGGCAGTACTTC.

The chain recombines TRBV19 with TRBJ2-7; 8 bases match TRBD2. J gave up 1 base and V 5 bases, and 13 bases lay outside the gene matches. This CDR3 contains 17 residues. Germline V lookup: CDR1 LNHDA, CDR2 SQIVND (reference sequence). The CDR3 sequence: CASSPPPTSGGSYEQYF. The DNA for the CDR3 is TGTGCCAGTAGTCCGCCCCCTACTAGCGGCGGATCCTACGAGCAGTACTTC.

This rearrangement joins TRBV5-1 to TRBJ2-7; D not certain. Between the trimmed V and J ends, which lost 4 bases and 3 bases, there was a span of 8 bases. This CDR3 contains 12 residues. Germline-derived CDR1 and CDR2 are SGHRS and YFSETQ. The CDR3 nucleotides are TGCGCCAGCAGCCGCGAACGCTACGAGCAGTACTTC. This encodes CASSRERYEQYF.

The rearrangement joins TRBV5-4 to TRBJ2-5; D perhaps matches TRBD1 (6 bases). Germline V gene data show CDR1 as SGHNT and CDR2 as YYREEE (reference sequence). The germline V and J ends were trimmed by 5 bases and 2 bases, with 10 bases remaining between them. The CDR3 consists of 13 residues. The chain's CDR3 is CASSQTGQETQYF. The CDR3 bases are TGTGCCAGCAGTCAGACAGGACAAGAGACCCAGTACTTC. Supplemented by reference TRBV5-4 and TRBJ2-5, the full variable domain reads ETGVTQSPTHLIKTRGQQVTLRCSSQSGHNTVSWYQQALGQGPQFIFQYYREEENGRGNFPPRFSGLQFPNYSSELNVNALELDDSALYLCASSQTGQETQYFGPGTRLLVL.

This clone was seen a single time. CDR3 nucleotide sequence: TGTGCCAGCAGCTTGGTGGGACTAGCGGAGACCCAGTACTTC. Protein sequence: CASSLVGLAETQYF. The J gene is TRBJ2-5, the V gene TRBV5-4, with 10 bases lining up with TRBD2. V lost 0 bases and J lost 5; bases outside the gene matches: 1. The CDR3 contains 14 residues. CDR1 is SGHNT and CDR2 is YYREEE in the germline V gene (reference sequence).

The chain uses TRBV2 and TRBJ1-1, with D hard to call. Germline-derived CDR1 and CDR2 are SNHLY and FYNNEI. The CDR3 is 11 residues long. The germline V and J ends were trimmed by 4 bases and 13 bases, with 13 bases remaining between them. The CDR3 loop is CASSVKEPIFF. CDR3 nucleotide sequence: TGTGCCAGCAGTGTAAAGGAGCCCATTTTCTTT.

V usage is TRBV4-1 and J usage is TRBJ1-3, with TRBD1 identical over 7 bases. This CDR3 region has 16 residues. Per germline, CDR1 MGHRA and CDR2 YSYEKL. V was pared by 3 bases and J by 2 bases, with 7 bases of the junction left unmatched. The CDR3, as DNA: TGCGCCAGCAGCCAGGTCGATACAGGGGCTGGAAACACCATATATTTT. The encoded protein is CASSQVDTGAGNTIYF.

The J gene is TRBJ2-7, the V gene TRBV19; 11 bases match TRBD1. V lost 3 bases and J lost 5; bases outside the gene matches: 9. CDR1 is LNHDA and CDR2 is SQIVND in the germline V gene (reference sequence). The CDR3 contains 16 residues. The CDR3 DNA reads as TGTGCCAGTAGTATTAACTCCGGGACAGGGGGGCACGAGCAGTACTTC. Amino acids: CASSINSGTGGHEQYF. The full variable domain, completed using reference TRBV19 and TRBJ2-7, is DGGITQSPKYLFRKEGQNVTLSCEQNLNHDAMYWYRQDPGQGLRLIYYSQIVNDFQKGDIAEGYSVSREKKESFPLTVTSAQKNPTAFYLCASSINSGTGGHEQYFGPGTRLTVT.

The genes are TRBV6-1 and TRBJ1-4; D possibly corresponds to TRBD1 (6 bases). The CDR3 spans 14 residues. The V and J ends lost 6 bases and 10 bases respectively, with 18 bases between them. Looked up from germline, CDR1 is MNHNS and CDR2 is SASEGT. CDR3 residues: CASRDLQGRGKLFF. In nucleotides, the CDR3 is TGTGCCAGCAGGGATTTACAGGGTAGAGGAAAACTGTTTTTT.

This clone was counted a single time. This rearrangement joins TRBV19 to TRBJ1-4, with a possible D match to TRBD1 (5 bases). CDR1 is LNHDA and CDR2 is SQIVND in the germline V gene (reference sequence). Trimming took 7 bases from V and 3 from J, leaving 24 bases between them. The CDR3 runs 18 residues. The CDR3 sequence: CASTPLGEVGAANEKLFF. The CDR3 nucleotides are TGTGCCAGTACCCCATTGGGAGAGGTAGGGGCAGCTAATGAAAAACTGTTTTTT. Variable domain in full (rest from reference TRBV19 and TRBJ1-4): DGGITQSPKYLFRKEGQNVTLSCEQNLNHDAMYWYRQDPGQGLRLIYYSQIVNDFQKGDIAEGYSVSREKKESFPLTVTSAQKNPTAFYLCASTPLGEVGAANEKLFFGSGTQLSVL.

This clone was detected only once. This chain connects TRBV30 to TRBJ2-7, with TRBD2 matching over 10 bases. The CDR3 runs to 13 residues. Germline-derived CDR1 and CDR2 are GTSNPN and SVGIG (reference sequence). V was pared by 4 bases and J by 4 bases, with 4 bases of the junction left unmatched. Here the CDR3 reads CAWTTSGMYEQYF. The DNA of the CDR3 is TGTGCCTGGACAACTAGCGGGATGTACGAGCAGTACTTC. Drawing the rest from reference TRBV30 and TRBJ2-7, the complete variable domain is SQTIHQWPATLVQPVGSPLSLECTVEGTSNPNLYWYRQAAGRGLQLLFYSVGIGQISSEVPQNLSASRPQDRQFILSSKKLLLSDSGFYLCAWTTSGMYEQYFGPGTRLTVT.

The chain carries TRBV7-9 and TRBJ2-6, with TRBD1 as a possible D gene (6 bases). CDR3 length: 15 amino acids. Germline-derived CDR1 and CDR2 are SEHNR and FQNEAQ (reference sequence). V lost 5 bases and J 4 bases, leaving 12 bases between the germline ends. The CDR3 loop reads CASSGMGAGANVLTF. CDR3 bases: TGTGCCAGCAGCGGTATGGGGGCCGGGGCCAACGTCCTGACTTTC.

The chain couples TRBV10-2 to TRBJ2-7; 10 bases are a match to TRBD2. The CDR3 contains 15 residues. V shed 4 bases and J 5 bases; nucleotides not matched to a gene: 8. Germline assignment: CDR1 WSHSY and CDR2 SAAADI. The CDR3 nucleotides read TGCGCCAGCAGTGCATCCGGGACTAGCGTTGACGAGCAGTACTTC. The encoded protein is CASSASGTSVDEQYF.

The chain carries TRBV19 and TRBJ2-7; TRBD2 is a possible D gene (6 bases). The V end was cut by 5 bases, the J end by 2 bases, with 22 bases between. The CDR3 contains 17 residues. Germline assignment: CDR1 LNHDA and CDR2 SQIVND (reference sequence). DNA of the CDR3: TGTGCCAGTAGTCCAAAACGTGGGGATAGCGGTACCTACGAGCAGTACTTC. This sequence encodes CASSPKRGDSGTYEQYF.

The chain couples TRBV19 to TRBJ1-4; D possibly corresponds to TRBD1 (5 bases). V lost 9 bases and J 0 bases, leaving 20 bases between the germline ends. Germline CDR1 reads LNHDA; CDR2 reads SQIVND (reference sequence). The CDR3 has 17 amino acids. The CDR3 DNA reads as TGTGCCAGCAAGAGGTGGTTTGGAGGGGCAACTAATGAAAAACTGTTTTTT. This codes for CASKRWFGGATNEKLFF.

The chain has TRBV7-9 and TRBJ2-3; a weak D match, TRBD2 (6 bases). The CDR3 loop spans 13 amino acids. Germline values: CDR1 SEHNR, CDR2 FQNEAQ (reference sequence). V dropped 5 bases and J dropped 3 bases, with 9 bases sitting between them. The CDR3 spells CASSQLATDTQYF. Here the CDR3 DNA reads TGTGCCAGCAGCCAGCTAGCGACAGATACGCAGTATTTT.

The chain carries TRBV6-4 and TRBJ1-5, with D uncertain. CDR3 length: 13 residues. Germline CDR1 is MRHNA and CDR2 is SNTAGT. V was trimmed by 5 bases and J by 2 bases, leaving 7 bases between them. The CDR3: CASSPEGNQPQHF. CDR3 DNA: TGTGCCAGCAGTCCTGAAGGCAATCAGCCCCAGCATTTT.

This clone was recorded once. V and J are TRBV10-3 and TRBJ2-7, with TRBD2 matching over 8 bases. CDR1 is ENHRY and CDR2 is SYGVKD in the germline V gene. The CDR3 extends over 15 amino acids. With 11 bases clipped from V and 5 bases from J, the junction kept 17 bases outside the gene matches. As DNA, the CDR3 is TGTGCCGCCATGGCTTCCGGGAGGGTTAAGGACGAGCAGTACTTC. Its protein product is CAAMASGRVKDEQYF.

This clone was recorded once. The chain couples TRBV5-1 to TRBJ2-7; 8 bases align to TRBD1. The V gene end was trimmed by 0 bases and the J gene end by 5 bases; junction bases not matched to a gene: 4. Germline CDR1 and CDR2: SGHRS and YFSETQ. This CDR3 contains 14 residues. For the CDR3, the DNA is TGCGCCAGCAGCTTGGAGGACAGGGCCCACGAGCAGTACTTC. The encoded protein is CASSLEDRAHEQYF.

Comments on this clone: The sample contains more than one DNA sequence encoding this CDR3. This chain uses TRBV6-6 with TRBJ2-5; D gene unclear. Trimming left V 4 bases short and J 4 bases short, with 7 bases between. Germline CDR1 MNHNY, CDR2 SVGAGI (reference sequence). The CDR3 length is 12 residues. CDR3 in amino acids: CASSFGPETQYF. The CDR3 DNA is TGTGCCAGCAGTTTTGGACCAGAGACCCAGTACTTC.

This clone has just one count. The chain combines TRBV4-1 with TRBJ2-7, with 10 bases fitting TRBD2. The trim removed 4 bases at V and 1 base at J, leaving 7 bases unmatched. The CDR3 runs to 16 residues. Germline V gene data show CDR1 as MGHRA and CDR2 as YSYEKL. CDR3 in DNA: TGCGCCAGCAGCCTTCTAGCGGGGGTGAGTTCCTACGAGCAGTACTTC. This translates into CASSLLAGVSSYEQYF.

Worth noting for this clone: Different DNA sequences within this sample yield the same CDR3. The rearrangement joins TRBV7-9 to TRBJ1-4, with 7 nucleotides matching TRBD1. Germline V gene data show CDR1 as SEHNR and CDR2 as FQNEAQ (reference sequence). V dropped 1 base and J dropped 7; count of bases not matched to a gene: 3. CDR3 size: 14 residues. This CDR3 is CASSLGQGGEKLFF. Here the CDR3 DNA reads TGTGCCAGCAGCTTAGGACAGGGAGGTGAAAAACTGTTTTTT.

The chain carries TRBV6-1 and TRBJ1-3; tentatively, D is TRBD1 (6 bases). Germline-derived CDR1 and CDR2 are MNHNS and SASEGT. The CDR3 has 14 residues. V shed 3 bases and J shed 6 bases, with 12 bases lying between them. The CDR3 loop reads CASSDQGKENTIYF. CDR3 coding DNA: TGTGCCAGCAGTGACCAGGGGAAAGAAAACACCATATATTTT.

The genes are TRBV4-1 and TRBJ2-7; D possibly matches TRBD1 or TRBD2 (5 bases each). CDR1 and CDR2 from the germline V gene are MGHRA and YSYEKL. This CDR3 comprises 16 residues. The V end lost 3 bases, the J end lost 2 bases, and 17 bases lay between the germline ends. The CDR3 reads CASSHDRGRTTYEQYF. DNA for the CDR3: TGCGCCAGCAGCCATGATAGGGGACGGACAACCTACGAGCAGTACTTC.

This clone was seen once. This chain connects TRBV28 to TRBJ1-2, with D possibly being TRBD1 (6 bases). The germline CDR1 and CDR2 sequences are MDHEN and SYDVKM. The germline V and J ends were trimmed by 3 bases and 8 bases, with 13 bases remaining between them. There are 13 residues in the CDR3. This chain's CDR3 is CASSLLGAEGYTF. The CDR3 DNA reads as TGTGCCAGCAGTTTGTTGGGGGCTGAGGGCTACACCTTC.